This T cell receptor beta chain was profiled in a study of shared clonotypes between healthy human individuals (TCRdb year 2020). For the study in its entirety: A couple of women and three men aged 18 to 49 years were included in the cohort. To increase sequencing depth and limit assay-specific biases, TCR repertoire library preparation and sequencing were carried out by different laboratories using diverse techniques. For each donor, CD4 naive and CD4 memory were each run on three plates, CD8 naive on two plates, and CD8 memory on one plate. The study deeply sequenced blood TCR repertoires of five healthy adults to estimate repertoire size and the extent of clonotype sharing between individuals. Between about 0.85 and 10 billion PBMCs per donor were obtained by leukapheresis. General study outcomes and caveats: Naive subsets generally had larger estimated clonotype richness than memory subsets did. When a handful of donors were compared, the shared fraction of clonotypes was about 5.5% for naive CD4, about 4% for naive CD8, about 2.5% for memory CD4, and less than 0.5% for memory CD8. The small number of donors limited the genetic and exposure-history diversity represented. Pairwise subsampling led to the expectation that sequencing depth would affect the degree of clonotype sharing among donors. Clonotypes shared by all four sorted-subset donors showed higher generation probabilities than non-shared clonotypes. Only blood was sampled, and tissue TCR repertoires likely differ from those in blood. Even with the large sequencing depth, rarefaction of the sorted-subset datasets indicated that sequencing was incomplete.

Using the deep immunoSEQ assay, multiplex PCR amplified TCR CDR3 regions from genomic DNA. For each cell subset, the extracted genomic DNA was distributed evenly across all wells of several immunoSEQ 96-well plates, and each plate served as one replicate. For sorted subsets, roughly 190 ng of genomic DNA, equivalent to around 29,000 T cell genomes, went into each replicate PCR. Purified libraries were measured with a Qubit 3.0 fluorometer, size-checked on a Bioanalyzer 2100, and measured again with the KAPA Library Quantification kit. Each immunoSEQ 96-well plate was sequenced on its own single-read 150-cycle Illumina NextSeq 550 flow cell. On the authors' methods: Because the immunoSEQ output included only junctional sequences and no quality scores, the filtering could not be the same as the filtering used for full-length reads. Sequences were annotated with PyIR, a Python wrapper for IgBLAST v1.9, using IMGT germline references to assign V/J genes and CDR3. Reads were removed for weak V/J assignments (E-value above 1e-6), missing CDR3, stop codons, out-of-frame junctions, or ambiguous translated residues. V3J clonotypes were defined as sequences sharing an identical inferred V gene, J gene, and CDR3 amino acid sequence. Percentage overlap between repertoires was computed as shared unique clonotypes divided by the size of the smaller repertoire. Richness of each repertoire was evaluated using RTK rarefaction, the Chao1 estimator, and Recon v2.1 estimates of unobserved clonotypes. Generation probabilities for all TCRbeta clonotypes obtained by the gDNA method from a handful of donors were computed using OLGA. The table comes from immuneACCESS by way of TCRdb, which keeps in-frame sequences with V and J called. Part of the clones is missing from these tables; in studies checked, under half for an unresolved V gene and the rest for unknown reasons. V and J calls and clone size are those listed in that table; D and trimming were worked out from the DNA. In this sample the table shows over 950,000 clones, 77% of which occur a single time. About 0.89% of the sample belongs to the ten largest clones.

Regarding this clone: Its antigen remains undetermined. There are no base qualities to consult, and no much larger clone falls within one base.

The donors were healthy, HIV-negative adults with no recently reported acute infections or vaccinations. All donors were Caucasian adults living in Nashville, Tennessee, USA. CD4+ T cells were enriched by magnetic negative selection, after which naive cells were positively selected on CD45RA and the negative fraction was taken as the memory subset. Blood was obtained by leukapheresis, after which PBMCs were separated by Ficoll-Histopaque density gradient centrifugation and cryopreserved in liquid nitrogen vapor phase. Analytical flow cytometry was used to check the purity and quantity of each magnetically sorted T cell population. Each sorted fraction had its genomic DNA isolated and then quantified by UV absorbance on a Nanodrop 2000c. CDR3 length: 15 amino acids, cysteine to phenylalanine. Only the CDR3 part of the read is kept: 45 bases, read in frame from the first base. Clipping removes 5 bases from V and 3 bases from J, with 9 as the unmatched junction base count. CDR1 and CDR2, per the germline V gene (reference sequence), are SEHNR and FQNEAQ.

Source material: memory CD4+ T cells from PBMCs. The cell subset or site label of this sample denotes: CD45RA-negative fraction. The chain employs TRBV7-9 and TRBJ1-2; a stretch of 7 junction bases matches TRBD1. This clonotype was obtained from a man aged 18 to 35 in good health. Some clones in this sample may be carry-over from other donors' samples. The DNA sequence is given as TGTGCCAGCAGCGCCCACAGGGGACCGGACTATGGCTACACCTTC. Translated, this gives CASSAHRGPDYGYTF.